The clone carrying this T cell receptor beta chain was counted only a few times. Its target is unknown. The J segment lost 2 bases and the V segment lost 2 bases, leaving 9 bases of the junction unmatched. The CDR3 is 17 amino acids. Per the germline V gene, CDR1 is SGHDN and CDR2 is FVKESK. This sample is part of a study of T-cell reconstitution after alpha-beta-depleted transplantation in children. Unique molecular identifiers were built into the TCRbeta library. TCRdb re-called the PCR reads with MiXCR, one entry per CDR3 protein. The repertoire has roughly 570,000 distinct CDR3 sequences, roughly 27% of them found once; the top ten carry approximately 39%. Study results and caveats: As was reported, about two months after transplant, alpha-beta T cells came from several hundred expanded graft clones.

This clonotype was obtained from a boy under three years old with Wiskott-Aldrich syndrome, due to receive a stem cell transplant. V gene TRBV14 combines with J gene TRBJ2-1; TRBD2 agrees at 7 bases. Material: PBMCs, obtained before TCRalphabeta/CD19-depleted stem cell transplant. CDR3 residues: CASSQRFRDYPYNEQFF. In DNA, the CDR3 is TGTGCCAGCAGCCAACGGTTCCGGGACTACCCCTACAATGAGCAGTTCTTC. The full variable domain, with the rest looked up from reference TRBV14 and TRBJ2-1, is EAGVTQFPSHSVIEKGQTVTLRCDPISGHDNLYWYRRVMGKEIKFLLHFVKESKQDESGMPNNRFLAERTGGTYSTLKVQPAELEDSGVYFCASSQRFRDYPYNEQFFGPGTRLTVL.